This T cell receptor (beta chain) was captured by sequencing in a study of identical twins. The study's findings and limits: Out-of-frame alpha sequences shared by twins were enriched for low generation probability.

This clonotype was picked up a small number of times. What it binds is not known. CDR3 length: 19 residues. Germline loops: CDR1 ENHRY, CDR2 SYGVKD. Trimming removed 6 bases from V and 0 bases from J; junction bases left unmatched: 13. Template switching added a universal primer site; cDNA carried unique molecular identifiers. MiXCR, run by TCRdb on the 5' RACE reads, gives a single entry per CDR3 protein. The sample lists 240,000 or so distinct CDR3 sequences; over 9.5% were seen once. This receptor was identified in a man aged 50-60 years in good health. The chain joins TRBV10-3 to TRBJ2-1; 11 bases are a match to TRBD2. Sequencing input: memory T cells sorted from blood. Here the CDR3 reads CAIRGGLAAPGSSYNEQFF. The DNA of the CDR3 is TGTGCCATCAGGGGGGGACTAGCGGCCCCCGGGAGCTCCTACAATGAGCAGTTCTTC.